These T cell receptor beta chains were read from a single sample in a study of blood T cell repertoires in COVID-19. Profiled with immunoSEQ multiplex PCR; TCRdb holds only in-frame clones, not every one. The sample has 200,000 to 300,000 clones; approximately 83% are singletons. Specimen: peripheral blood. These receptors all come from a woman of 80 years or more with acute or convalescent COVID-19. Both conserved end residues are part of each CDR3. The D gene is left open where the match is weak. Expanded clones are given a class, and other clones once, few, many or no size at all.

15	-	TRBV28	TRBJ1-3	-	CASSPQGGSGNTIYF	TGTGCCAGCAGTCCACAGGGCGGCTCTGGAAACACCATATATTTT
14	-	TRBV6-6	TRBJ2-7	-	CASGVEGQPYEQYF	TGTGCCAGCGGCGTTGAGGGACAACCCTACGAGCAGTACTTC
13	-	TRBV6-5	TRBJ1-2	-	CASTPSETYGYTF	TGTGCCAGCACCCCCAGCGAAACCTATGGCTACACCTTC
17	-	TRBV9	TRBJ2-1	TRBD1	CASSIRTGGQGYNEQFF	TGTGCCAGCAGCATTCGGACAGGGGGCCAGGGGTACAATGAGCAGTTCTTC
18	few	TRBV5-1	TRBJ2-5	-	CASSYVVPGLFWGETQYF	TGCGCCAGCAGCTACGTAGTCCCGGGACTTTTTTGGGGGGAGACCCAGTACTTC
13	-	TRBV10-1	TRBJ2-2	-	CASSDRNTGELFF	TGCGCCAGCAGTGACAGGAACACCGGGGAGCTGTTTTTT
17	-	TRBV25-1	TRBJ1-5	TRBD1	CASSESGRGHSNQPQHF	TGTGCCAGCAGTGAATCCGGGAGGGGGCATAGCAATCAGCCCCAGCATTTT
13	-	TRBV3-1/TRBV3-2	TRBJ1-1	-	CASSQAERAGAFF	TGTGCCAGCAGCCAAGCAGAGAGGGCGGGGGCTTTCTTT
12	few	TRBV6-4	TRBJ2-7	-	CAKEVRFHEQYF	TGTGCCAAGGAGGTACGGTTCCACGAGCAGTACTTC
15	-	TRBV19	TRBJ2-2	-	CASSIGSGSTGELFF	TGTGCCAGTAGTATAGGCTCAGGGTCCACCGGGGAGCTGTTTTTT
14	-	TRBV7-9	TRBJ1-4	-	CASSFGGVLEKLFF	TGTGCCAGCAGCTTTGGAGGGGTTCTTGAAAAACTGTTTTTT
14	-	TRBV12-5	TRBJ1-3	-	CASGPPRSGNTIYF	TGTGCTAGTGGTCCCCCCCGCTCTGGAAACACCATATATTTT
14	-	TRBV3-1/TRBV3-2	TRBJ1-6	TRBD1	CASSQKGADSPLHF	TGTGCCAGCAGCCAAAAGGGGGCCGATTCACCCCTCCACTTT
14	once	TRBV2	TRBJ1-2	TRBD1	CASSPAWTGARYTF	TGTGCCAGCAGTCCTGCCTGGACAGGGGCACGCTACACCTTC
16	once	TRBV27	TRBJ1-6	-	CASSLKGGWSNSPLHF	TGTGCCAGCAGTTTAAAAGGGGGTTGGAGTAATTCACCCCTCCACTTT
13	-	TRBV19	TRBJ1-5	-	CASSPGAVEPQHF	TGTGCCAGTAGTCCAGGGGCCGTAGAGCCCCAGCATTTT
14	-	TRBV7-2	TRBJ1-2	-	CASSSKTGQYGYTF	TGTGCCAGCAGCTCTAAGACAGGCCAATATGGCTACACCTTC
19	-	TRBV6-6	TRBJ1-4	TRBD1	CASSPDRGSRFSTNEKLFF	TGTGCCAGCAGTCCCGACAGGGGAAGTAGGTTTTCAACTAATGAAAAACTGTTTTTT
20	-	TRBV21-1	TRBJ1-3	-	CASSRTGDSAGTSPGNTIYF	TGTGCCAGCAGCAGAACCGGGGACTCCGCGGGGACGAGCCCCGGAAACACCATATATTTT
16	once	TRBV6-5	TRBJ1-6	-	CASSYSRAAGNSPLHF	TGTGCCAGCAGTTACTCGAGGGCTGCGGGAAATTCACCCCTCCACTTT
13	-	TRBV6-5	TRBJ1-2	-	CAPLPPIHYGYTF	TGTGCCCCACTGCCGCCCATCCACTATGGCTACACCTTC
14	-	TRBV28	TRBJ1-5	-	CASSRQYSNQPQHF	TGTGCCAGCAGCAGACAGTATAGCAATCAGCCCCAGCATTTT
18	-	TRBV4-1	TRBJ2-1	TRBD2	CASSQVDLGLAGGNEQFF	TGCGCCAGCAGCCAAGTTGACTTGGGGCTAGCGGGGGGCAATGAGCAGTTCTTC
14	-	TRBV19	TRBJ2-3	TRBD1	CASSTQGVRGTQYF	TGTGCCAGTAGCACCCAGGGGGTGAGAGGTACGCAGTATTTT
14	-	TRBV2	TRBJ1-4	-	CASSEDRHNEKLFF	TGTGCCAGCAGTGAGGACAGACATAATGAAAAACTGTTTTTT
16	-	TRBV28	TRBJ1-4	TRBD1	CASSQTGPATNEKLFF	TGTGCCAGCAGTCAGACAGGGCCCGCAACTAATGAAAAACTGTTTTTT
14	few	TRBV6-1	TRBJ1-5	-	CASSEGGRTQPQHF	TGTGCCAGCAGTGAAGGGGGGAGGACTCAGCCCCAGCATTTT
14	few	TRBV28	TRBJ1-1	TRBD1	CATKGQGERTEAFF	TGTGCCACCAAGGGTCAGGGGGAACGCACTGAAGCTTTCTTT
14	-	TRBV5-6	TRBJ2-5	TRBD2	CASATSGDQETQYF	TGTGCCAGCGCGACTAGCGGGGACCAAGAGACCCAGTACTTC
15	-	TRBV18	TRBJ2-2	-	CASSPAGFDTGELFF	TGTGCCAGCTCACCAGCAGGGTTCGACACCGGGGAGCTGTTTTTT
17	-	TRBV19	TRBJ2-3	TRBD2	CASRPTLLAGGTDTQYF	TGTGCCAGTAGGCCAACCCTCCTAGCGGGGGGTACAGATACGCAGTATTTT
19	-	TRBV2	TRBJ1-4	TRBD1	CASSEWRSGGPPTNEKLFF	TGTGCCAGCAGTGAATGGAGGTCAGGGGGCCCCCCAACTAATGAAAAACTGTTTTTT
15	-	TRBV18	TRBJ2-1	TRBD2	CASSPGTSGVNEQFF	TGTGCCAGCTCCCCCGGGACTAGCGGCGTTAATGAGCAGTTCTTC
16	once	TRBV7-3	TRBJ2-2	TRBD2	CASSISSGGNTGELFF	TGTGCCAGCAGCATTTCTAGCGGGGGTAACACCGGGGAGCTGTTTTTT
13	-	TRBV5-6	TRBJ1-5	-	CASSLDPNQPQHF	TGTGCCAGCAGCCTAGACCCAAATCAGCCCCAGCATTTT
13	-	TRBV3-1/TRBV3-2	TRBJ1-3	-	CASRPQGVNTIYF	TGTGCCAGCCGACCCCAGGGTGTAAACACCATATATTTT
13	few	TRBV19	TRBJ1-2	-	CASSISGGYGYTF	TGTGCCAGTAGTATATCGGGAGGTTATGGCTACACCTTC
14	-	TRBV30	TRBJ2-2	-	CASPGDLNTGELFF	TGTGCCTCCCCGGGAGACCTCAACACCGGGGAGCTGTTTTTT
12	once	TRBV27	TRBJ1-6	-	CASSRAGSPLHF	TGTGCCAGCAGTAGGGCGGGGTCACCCCTCCACTTT
13	-	TRBV10-1	TRBJ1-2	-	CASSPGQGYGYTF	TGCGCCAGCAGCCCCGGACAAGGCTATGGCTACACCTTC
16	-	TRBV27	TRBJ2-7	-	CASSLQRNFNPYEQYF	TGTGCCAGCAGTTTACAGCGAAACTTCAATCCCTACGAGCAGTACTTC
14	-	TRBV27	TRBJ2-7	-	CASRRTEGISEQYF	TGTGCCAGCAGAAGGACAGAAGGGATATCCGAGCAGTACTTC
13	-	TRBV5-4	TRBJ2-1	-	CASSSAGSNEQFF	TGTGCCAGCAGCTCCGCAGGGTCCAATGAGCAGTTCTTC
15	-	TRBV16	TRBJ1-5	TRBD1	CASSQSGQGNQPQHF	TGTGCCAGCAGCCAATCCGGACAGGGCAATCAGCCCCAGCATTTT
16	-	TRBV7-6	TRBJ2-7	-	CASSLAANRASYEQYF	TGTGCCAGCAGCTTAGCAGCGAACAGGGCCTCCTACGAGCAGTACTTC
13	few	TRBV18	TRBJ1-1	-	CASSPLELSEAFF	TGTGCCAGCTCACCACTAGAGCTGTCTGAAGCTTTCTTT
14	-	TRBV19	TRBJ2-3	TRBD1	CASSIGTGGNTQYF	TGTGCCAGTAGTATAGGGACAGGGGGGAATACGCAGTATTTT
14	many	TRBV5-1	TRBJ1-6	TRBD1	CASSQTGDNSPLHF	TGCGCCAGCAGCCAAACAGGGGATAATTCACCCCTCCACTTT
13	-	TRBV5-1	TRBJ1-1	-	CASSARQDTEAFF	TGCGCCAGCAGCGCAAGACAGGACACTGAAGCTTTCTTT
13	-	TRBV28	TRBJ2-7	-	CASSSHRYYEQYF	TGTGCCAGCAGTTCCCACAGGTACTACGAGCAGTACTTC
14	-	TRBV20-1	TRBJ1-2	-	CSASLRDSGYGYTF	TGCAGTGCTAGTTTACGGGACTCTGGCTATGGCTACACCTTC
14	-	TRBV14	TRBJ1-1	TRBD1	CASSQGDRNTEAFF	TGTGCCAGCAGCCAAGGGGACAGGAACACTGAAGCTTTCTTT
16	-	TRBV6-5	TRBJ1-5	TRBD1	CASSYSTTGGFQPQHF	TGTGCCAGCAGTTACTCGACCACAGGGGGTTTTCAGCCCCAGCATTTT